This record looks at one T cell receptor (beta chain) sequence and its context. Antigen unknown. This entry comes from a study of T cell responses to AZD1222 COVID-19 vaccine. Study summary: Recipients boosted at about 4 weeks or about 12 weeks are pooled. Overall study findings and caveats: Baseline serology detected seropositivity in only six or seven AZD1222 recipients. White British people made up most donors, females outnumbered males, and clonal diversity was possibly underestimated. Sampling captured repertoires only after the peak T cell response.

Between the trimmed V and J ends, which lost 0 bases and 6 bases, there was a span of 14 bases. This CDR3 is 15 amino acids long. CDR1 and CDR2 from the germline V gene are KGHSH and LQKENI. Only in-frame clones appear in the TCRdb table, and some are missing; sequencing was by immunoSEQ multiplex PCR. The sample includes roughly 100,000 clones, around nine tenths of them seen just once. This receptor was obtained from an adult in good health. Sequencing was performed on peripheral blood, taken on day 0 of AZD1222 vaccination. V is TRBV18 and J is TRBJ1-2; D ambiguous. CDR3 region: CASSPPSEKGNGYTF. CDR3 DNA: TGTGCCAGCTCACCACCGAGTGAAAAAGGAAATGGCTACACCTTC.